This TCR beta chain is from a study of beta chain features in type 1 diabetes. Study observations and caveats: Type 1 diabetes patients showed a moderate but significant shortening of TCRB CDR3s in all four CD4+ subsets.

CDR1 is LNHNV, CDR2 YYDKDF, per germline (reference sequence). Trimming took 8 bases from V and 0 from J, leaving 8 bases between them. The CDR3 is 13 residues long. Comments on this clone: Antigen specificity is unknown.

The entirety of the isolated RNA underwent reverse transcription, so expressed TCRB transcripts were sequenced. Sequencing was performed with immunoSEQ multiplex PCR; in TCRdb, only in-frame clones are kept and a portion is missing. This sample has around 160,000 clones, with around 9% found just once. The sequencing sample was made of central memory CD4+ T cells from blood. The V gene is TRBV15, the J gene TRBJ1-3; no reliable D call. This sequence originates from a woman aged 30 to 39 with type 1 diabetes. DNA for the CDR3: TGTGCCACCTCTACAGACTCTGGAAACACCATATATTTT. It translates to CATSTDSGNTIYF.